This TCR beta chain appears in the sequencing data of a study of T cells in Graves' hyperthyroidism and ophthalmopathy. RNA transcripts gave rise to amplified TCR beta CDR3 regions. Carried out on the TCR CDR3, a first-round RT-PCR used the HTBI primer set. TCRdb reprocessed the multiplex PCR reads via MiXCR and lists one record per CDR3 protein. The data contain a few hundred thousand distinct CDR3 sequences, less than 15% of them singletons. The germline gives CDR1 LNHNV, CDR2 YYDKDF (reference sequence). The CDR3 spans 15 residues. Unmatched junction bases numbered 3, after V lost 4 bases and J lost 1 base.

Sequencing was performed on blood. The origin of this receptor is a man in his thirties or forties with Graves' hyperthyroidism that later progressed to Graves' ophthalmopathy. The rearrangement links TRBV15 to TRBJ2-3, with TRBD1 matching 9 bases. The CDR3 region has the DNA TGTGCCACCAGCACGCGGACAGGGGGCACAGATACGCAGTATTTT. Translation gives CATSTRTGGTDTQYF.